These 8 T cell receptor beta chains share one sample of origin, sequenced in a study of cytomegalovirus exposure and HLA in healthy donors (TCRdb year 2017). Library prep was done by the immunoSEQ multiplex PCR assay. For the multiplex PCR, a mixture combining 60 forward primers for TCR Vbeta segments and 13 reverse primers for TCR Jbeta segments was used. Sourced from immuneACCESS, this table was stored by TCRdb with only in-frame sequences that have V and J called. A share of the clones is absent; for the studies checked, an unresolved V gene accounts for under half, and the remainder has no known explanation. The sample table records under 200,000 clones; 82% of these occur just once. Around 1.5% of the sample goes to the ten largest clones. The specimen sequenced was PBMCs. The receptors derive from a male donor in good health and CMV-seronegative.

This chain joins TRBV27 and TRBJ1-6; no clear D. V was cut by 5 bases and J by 0 bases, with 11 bases left in between. CDR3 length: 16 residues. Germline CDR1 MNHEY, CDR2 SMNVEV (reference sequence). The DNA for the CDR3 is TGTGCCAGCAGTCCCCGACGGAGCTCCTATAATTCACCCCTCCACTTT. This encodes CASSPRRSSYNSPLHF.

This clone was counted a few times. V usage is TRBV5-4 and J usage is TRBJ1-2, with D possibly being TRBD1 (5 bases). This CDR3 contains 12 residues. The germline CDR1 and CDR2 sequences are SGHNT and YYREEE (reference sequence). V shed 1 base and J shed 8 bases, with 9 bases lying between them. The DNA of the CDR3 is TGTGCCAGCAGCTTGCCAGGGCTCGGCTACACCTTC. It yields the protein CASSLPGLGYTF.

A single count supports this clone. This rearrangement joins TRBV5-4 to TRBJ2-2; 8 bases agree with TRBD2. Germline V gene data show CDR1 as SGHNT and CDR2 as YYREEE (reference sequence). The CDR3 has 16 amino acids. Unmatched junction bases numbered 13, after V lost 4 bases and J lost 8 bases. The CDR3 loop reads CASSTALAGTGGELFF. The CDR3 DNA follows: TGTGCCAGCAGCACTGCGCTAGCGGGCACCGGGGGGGAGCTGTTTTTT.

In this sample, this clone turned up once. The V gene is TRBV18, the J gene TRBJ2-5; D unclear. There are 10 residues in the CDR3. Germline assignment: CDR1 KGHSH and CDR2 LQKENI. Trimming stripped 10 bases from V and 0 bases from J, with 3 bases between. The CDR3 DNA reads TGTGCCACCTACCAAGAGACCCAGTACTTC. Amino acid sequence: CATYQETQYF.

The rearrangement links TRBV9 to TRBJ2-7, with D tentatively TRBD1 (5 bases). The CDR3 loop spans 13 amino acids. V lost 4 bases, J lost 4 bases, and 12 bases lay in between. Germline V gives CDR1 SGDLS, CDR2 YYNGEE. CDR3 in DNA: TGTGCCAGCAGCCAGGGTCAGGGTTACGAGCAGTACTTC. Its translation: CASSQGQGYEQYF.

This chain joins TRBV7-6 and TRBJ2-1; D perhaps matches TRBD2 (6 bases). CDR1 is SGHVS, CDR2 FNYEAQ, per germline. This CDR3 region has 14 residues. V was trimmed by 5 bases and J by 9 bases, leaving 17 bases between them. CDR3 sequence: CASSPGTPTLEQFF. The CDR3 DNA reads as TGTGCCAGCAGCCCCGGGACTCCCACCCTTGAGCAGTTCTTC.

The genes are TRBV7-6 and TRBJ2-2; maybe TRBD1 (6 bases). Germline values: CDR1 SGHVS, CDR2 FNYEAQ. Trimming stripped 1 base from V and 1 base from J, with 10 bases between. The CDR3 contains 16 residues. The DNA for the CDR3 is TGTGCCAGCAGCTTAGGGAACAGGGTGAACACCGGGGAGCTGTTTTTT. Translation gives CASSLGNRVNTGELFF.

V is TRBV27 and J is TRBJ1-1; no reliable D call. The V gene's germline CDR1 is MNHEY and CDR2 SMNVEV (reference sequence). Trimming took 0 bases from V and 1 from J, leaving 6 bases between them. The CDR3 runs 14 residues. CDR3 protein: CASSLSAGNTEAFF. The CDR3 DNA reads as TGTGCCAGCAGTTTATCTGCCGGGAACACTGAAGCTTTCTTT.